Below are 21 T cell receptor beta chains sequenced from a single sample in a study of T cells in Graves' hyperthyroidism and ophthalmopathy. There were TCR beta CDR3 regions amplified from RNA transcripts. TCR CDR3 regions were first amplified by RT-PCR with HTBI primers. Each CDR3 protein gets one entry after TCRdb re-called the multiplex PCR reads with MiXCR. The sample shows a few hundred thousand distinct CDR3 sequences, 12% to 15% of them seen only once. The sequenced material came from blood. The receptors stem from a woman in her 40s with Graves' hyperthyroidism.

This clonotype was picked up many times. This chain uses TRBV3-1 with TRBJ2-1, with 11 bases identical to TRBD2. With V trimmed by 5 bases and J by 8 bases, 14 bases remained unmatched. Germline assignment: CDR1 LGHDT and CDR2 YNNKEL (reference sequence). The CDR3 has 17 amino acids. CDR3 region: CASSTRRGTSGRDEQFF. Written as DNA, the CDR3 is TGTGCCAGCAGCACCCGGCGAGGGACTAGCGGCAGGGATGAGCAGTTCTTC.

This clonotype was counted between two and nine times. V is TRBV30 and J is TRBJ1-2; 9 nucleotides agree with TRBD1. The V gene end was trimmed by 2 bases and the J gene end by 6 bases; junction bases not matched to a gene: 16. Germline values: CDR1 GTSNPN, CDR2 SVGIG (reference sequence). This CDR3 comprises 17 residues. The CDR3 bases are TGTGCCTGGAGTCGTTGGCTGGGACAGGGTGATCGAAATGGCTACACCTTC. Translated, it gives CAWSRWLGQGDRNGYTF.

This clonotype was seen ten or more times. CDR3 nucleotides: TGTGCCAGCCCCATTTTCGGGACGGATAACAATGAGCAGTTCTTC. Residues: CASPIFGTDNNEQFF. The J gene is TRBJ2-1, the V gene TRBV2, with D perhaps assigned TRBD1 or TRBD2 (5 bases each). Trimming cost V 8 bases and J 5 bases, with 19 bases left between them. The germline gives CDR1 SNHLY, CDR2 FYNNEI. The length of the CDR3 is 15 residues.

This clonotype was counted at least ten times. The V and J genes are TRBV27 and TRBJ1-1; no firm D call. The CDR3 runs to 11 residues. The V end was cut by 5 bases, the J end by 3 bases, with 4 bases between. The germline V gene encodes CDR1 MNHEY and CDR2 SMNVEV (reference sequence). This CDR3 is CASSGYTEAFF. In DNA, the CDR3 is TGTGCCAGCAGTGGGTACACTGAAGCTTTCTTT.

In this sample, this clonotype turned up many times. The chain couples TRBV12-3 or TRBV12-4 to TRBJ2-1, with D hard to call. Trimming shortened V by 5 bases and J by 4 bases, and 18 bases separated the two germline ends. This CDR3 is 16 amino acids long. CDR3 sequence (DNA): TGTGCCAGCAGTCCCCCAGAGCAACTCCTATACAATGAGCAGTTCTTC. Protein: CASSPPEQLLYNEQFF.

The rearrangement uses TRBV24-1 and TRBJ2-7; 10 nucleotides match TRBD2. CDR3 length equals 17 residues. V dropped 2 bases and J dropped 2; count of bases not matched to a gene: 8. Germline V gene lookup returns CDR1 KGHDR and CDR2 SFDVKD. The CDR3 bases are TGTGCCACCAGTGATTGTCCACCTAGCGGGAGACCCTACGAGCAGTACTTC. This gives the protein CATSDCPPSGRPYEQYF.

This clonotype was detected many times. The chain is built from TRBV27 and TRBJ1-1, with a possible D match to TRBD1 (5 bases). CDR3 length: 17 residues. Per the germline V gene, CDR1 is MNHEY and CDR2 is SMNVEV (reference sequence). The ends were cut back, 5 bases at V and 1 base at J, with 20 bases in the middle. CDR3 bases: TGTGCCAGCAGTCCTACACTGTACCGGGACGGGAACACTGAAGCTTTCTTT. This encodes CASSPTLYRDGNTEAFF.

This clonotype was detected once. Here the CDR3 reads CASSIPFGGAGDEPYNEQFF. Written as DNA, the CDR3 is TGTGCCAGTAGTATCCCATTCGGGGGAGCGGGGGATGAACCCTACAATGAGCAGTTCTTC. This chain uses TRBV19 with TRBJ2-1; 8 bases match TRBD2. The germline V gene has CDR1 LNHDA and CDR2 SQIVND (reference sequence). The V gene end was trimmed by 3 bases and the J gene end by 2 bases; junction bases not matched to a gene: 18. This CDR3 contains 20 residues.

This chain joins TRBV15 and TRBJ2-3; D is undetermined. The germline V gene has CDR1 LNHNV and CDR2 YYDKDF (reference sequence). V dropped 0 bases and J dropped 1 base, with 5 bases sitting between them. The CDR3 totals 14 residues. The CDR3 loop reads CATSRDRGTDTQYF. CDR3 sequence (DNA): TGTGCCACCAGCAGAGATCGGGGCACAGATACGCAGTATTTT.

This clonotype was counted between two and nine times. Here the CDR3 DNA reads TGTGCCAGCAGCCAAGAGAAGGGACAGGGAAATGAAAAACTGTTTTTT. This encodes CASSQEKGQGNEKLFF. This rearrangement joins TRBV4-2 to TRBJ1-4; 9 bases map to TRBD1. The germline CDR1 and CDR2 sequences are LGHNA and YNFKEQ. Trimming cost V 0 bases and J 5 bases; bases outside gene matches: 4. The CDR3 has 16 residues.

This clonotype was seen ten or more times. The V and J genes are TRBV28 and TRBJ2-1; D perhaps matches TRBD1 (6 bases). Per germline, CDR1 MDHEN and CDR2 SYDVKM. Trimming took off 1 base at V and 1 base at J, with 17 bases between the two ends. CDR3 length: 18 amino acids. CDR3 DNA sequence: TGTGCCAGCAGTTTATCCCTCGTAGCGAGGGGGTCCTACAATGAGCAGTTCTTC. Translated: CASSLSLVARGSYNEQFF.

This clonotype was seen repeatedly, ten times or more. This sequence joins TRBV27 and TRBJ2-7; TRBD2 matches at 8 bases. CDR3 length: 14 residues. V trimming: 4 bases; J trimming: 4 bases; junction bases outside the gene matches: 6. Germline loops: CDR1 MNHEY, CDR2 SMNVEV (reference sequence). This CDR3 reads CASSSLAETYEQYF. The CDR3 DNA sequence: TGTGCCAGCAGTTCACTAGCGGAGACATACGAGCAGTACTTC.

This clonotype was counted many times. The chain recombines TRBV27 with TRBJ2-3, with 9 nucleotides matching TRBD1. V dropped 5 bases and J dropped 6; count of bases not matched to a gene: 9. Germline V gene sequence: CDR1 MNHEY, CDR2 SMNVEV (reference sequence). The CDR3 has 15 residues. DNA for the CDR3: TGTGCCAGCAGTCCCACCGGGACAGGGCGTGATACGCAGTATTTT. Translation: CASSPTGTGRDTQYF.

This sequence joins TRBV20-1 and TRBJ2-1; D might be TRBD2 (5 bases). The V gene lost 6 bases and the J gene lost 0 bases, with 12 bases spanning the gap. Germline CDR1 reads DFQATT; CDR2 reads SNEGSKA (reference sequence). CDR3 size: 14 residues. The chain's CDR3 is CSAAAEASYNEQFF. CDR3 sequence (DNA): TGCAGTGCCGCAGCGGAGGCCTCCTACAATGAGCAGTTCTTC.

In its sample, this clonotype was seen many times. The chain employs TRBV2 and TRBJ2-3; 9 bases match TRBD2. Germline values: CDR1 SNHLY, CDR2 FYNNEI. CDR3 length: 19 residues. With 3 bases clipped from V and 2 bases from J, the junction kept 15 bases outside the gene matches. DNA of the CDR3: TGTGCCAGCAGTGAGGAGCCGTCGTCCTTAGCGGGAGACACAGATACGCAGTATTTT. Its translation is CASSEEPSSLAGDTDTQYF. Supplemented by reference TRBV2 and TRBJ2-3, the full variable domain reads EPEVTQTPSHQVTQMGQEVILRCVPISNHLYFYWYRQILGQKVEFLVSFYNNEISEKSEIFDDQFSVERPDGSNFTLKIRSTKLEDSAMYFCASSEEPSSLAGDTDTQYFGPGTRLTVL.

This clonotype was found many times. The gene calls are TRBV20-1 and TRBJ2-2; TRBD2 matches 11 bases. Germline V CDR1 and CDR2: DFQATT, SNEGSKA (reference sequence). The trim removed 4 bases at V and 5 bases at J, leaving 12 bases unmatched. This CDR3 comprises 17 residues. CDR3 DNA: TGCAGTGCTATCCGGATAACTAGCGGGAGTGGGACCGGGGAGCTGTTTTTT. Encoded protein: CSAIRITSGSGTGELFF.

The table lists this clonotype with many counts. The chain uses TRBV28 and TRBJ2-5; D not certain. V was shortened by 3 bases and J by 2 bases, with 10 bases between the two germline ends. Per the germline V gene, CDR1 is MDHEN and CDR2 is SYDVKM. The CDR3 consists of 14 residues. CDR3 sequence (DNA): TGTGCCAGCAGTTTTAAACTCTTACAAGAGACCCAGTACTTC. This gives the protein CASSFKLLQETQYF. Combining the CDR3 with reference TRBV28 and TRBJ2-5 gives the whole variable domain DVKVTQSSRYLVKRTGEKVFLECVQDMDHENMFWYRQDPGLGLRLIYFSYDVKMKEKGDIPEGYSVSREKKERFSLILESASTNQTSMYLCASSFKLLQETQYFGPGTRLLVL.

This clonotype has at least ten counts. J is TRBJ2-2 and V is TRBV5-1, with a tentative D call TRBD2 (5 bases). Germline lookup yields CDR1 SGHRS and CDR2 YFSETQ. The CDR3 is made up of 15 amino acids. Trimming pared 0 bases from V and 3 bases from J, leaving 9 bases between. Here the CDR3 DNA reads TGCGCCAGCAGCTTGGAAGGGAGCCACACCGGGGAGCTGTTTTTT. Amino acids: CASSLEGSHTGELFF.

In its sample, this clonotype was seen a few times. V usage is TRBV2 and J usage is TRBJ2-1; D unresolved. Trimming removed 5 bases at V and 5 bases at J, with 10 bases between. Germline CDR1 reads SNHLY; CDR2 reads FYNNEI. The CDR3 has 13 residues. CDR3 DNA sequence: TGTGCCAGCAGTCCCCGGCGCAACAATGAGCAGTTCTTC. Amino acids: CASSPRRNNEQFF.

This clonotype came up many times. V gene TRBV20-1 combines with J gene TRBJ2-1, with TRBD2 matching 8 bases. V lost 2 bases to trimming and J lost 2 bases; unmatched junction nucleotides: 2. Germline-derived CDR1 and CDR2 are DFQATT and SNEGSKA (reference sequence). This CDR3 has 14 residues. The CDR3 bases are TGCAGTGCTAGATTAGCGGGACCCTACAATGAGCAGTTCTTC. This translates into CSARLAGPYNEQFF.

This clonotype was observed at least ten times. The chain combines TRBV14 with TRBJ2-7; tentatively, D is TRBD1 (6 bases). The germline gives CDR1 SGHDN, CDR2 FVKESK. The length of the CDR3 is 13 residues. Trimming pared 7 bases from V and 3 bases from J, leaving 13 bases between. The CDR3 sequence is CASTTGQGYEQYF. The CDR3 coding sequence is TGTGCCAGCACCACAGGGCAGGGCTACGAGCAGTACTTC.